This TCR beta chain emerged from a study of response to subunit inactivated influenza vaccine. In this sample, this clonotype turned up a few times. What it recognizes is unknown. Study-wide findings and caveats: New T cells are recruited in small numbers by each seasonal influenza vaccination, according to the authors' suggestion.

TCRdb re-called the RT-PCR reads with MiXCR, one entry per CDR3 protein. The sample has about 500,000 distinct CDR3 sequences, 16% seen once. Specimen: CD4+ T cells sorted from PBMCs, collected roughly 24 months after vaccination. This TCR was recovered from a man in his fifties or sixties who received an inactivated influenza vaccine.

The CDR3, as DNA: TGTGCCAGCAGTTTAGATGGATTGGACACTGAAGCTTTCTTT. Translating it yields CASSLDGLDTEAFF. The genes are TRBV27 and TRBJ1-1; D remains ambiguous. CDR1 MNHEY and CDR2 SMNVEV come from the germline V gene (reference sequence). This CDR3 is built from 14 residues. With 2 bases removed from V and 3 bases from J, the gap between germline ends came to 10 bases.